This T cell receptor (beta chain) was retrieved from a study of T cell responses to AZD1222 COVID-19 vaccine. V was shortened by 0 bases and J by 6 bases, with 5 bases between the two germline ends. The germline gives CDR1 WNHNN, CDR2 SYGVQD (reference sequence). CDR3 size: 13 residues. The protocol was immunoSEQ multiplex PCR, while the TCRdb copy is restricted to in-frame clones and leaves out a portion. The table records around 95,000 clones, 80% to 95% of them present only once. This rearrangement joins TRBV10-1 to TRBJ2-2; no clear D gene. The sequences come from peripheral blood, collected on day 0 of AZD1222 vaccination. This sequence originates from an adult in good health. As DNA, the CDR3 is TGCGCCAGCAGTGAGTCGTCTGCCGGGGAGCTGTTTTTT. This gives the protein CASSESSAGELFF.